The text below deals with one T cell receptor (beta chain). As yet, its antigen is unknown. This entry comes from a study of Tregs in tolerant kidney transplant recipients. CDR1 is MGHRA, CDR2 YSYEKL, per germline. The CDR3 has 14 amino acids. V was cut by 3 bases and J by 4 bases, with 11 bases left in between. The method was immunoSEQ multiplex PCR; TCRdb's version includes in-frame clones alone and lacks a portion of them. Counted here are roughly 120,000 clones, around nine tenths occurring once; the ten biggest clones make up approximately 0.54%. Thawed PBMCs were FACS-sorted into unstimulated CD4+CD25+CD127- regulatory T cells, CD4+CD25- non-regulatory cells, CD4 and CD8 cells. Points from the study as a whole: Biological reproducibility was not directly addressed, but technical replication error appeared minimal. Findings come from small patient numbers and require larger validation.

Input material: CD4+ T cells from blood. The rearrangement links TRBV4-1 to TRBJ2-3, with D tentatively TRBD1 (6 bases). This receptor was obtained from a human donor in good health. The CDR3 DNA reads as TGCGCCAGCAGCCAGTTGGGACAAGCAGATACGCAGTATTTT. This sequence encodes CASSQLGQADTQYF.